This TCR beta chain originates from a study of T-cell memory formation after mild COVID-19. TCR alpha and TCR beta cDNA libraries carrying sample barcodes and UMIs came from 5'RACE with constant-segment primers. From the 5' RACE reads, TCRdb called clonotypes with MiXCR, one entry per CDR3 protein. The table includes 250,000 to 400,000 distinct CDR3 sequences, around an eighth detected once. The CDR3 is made up of 15 amino acids. Germline assignment: CDR1 SEHNR and CDR2 FQNEAQ (reference sequence). V was clipped by 4 bases and J by 7 bases; unmatched bases: 10. This clonotype was observed a few times. Its antigen is unknown. Study-wide results and limits: The study found balanced CD4/CD8 in clones contracting day 15 to 85 and a CD4+ lean in later expanders.

The chain recombines TRBV7-9 with TRBJ2-1; 7 bases map to TRBD2. This sequence originates from a man between 18 and 29 years old who had mild COVID-19 (a few samples of this study predate the infection). Cell type and time point are not known. The sample consisted of PBMCs or a T cell subset sorted from them (not recorded which). The chain's CDR3 is CASSSWLGLGNEQFF. CDR3 bases: TGTGCCAGCAGCTCCTGGCTCGGACTAGGGAATGAGCAGTTCTTC.